This T cell receptor beta chain was retrieved from a study of blood T cell repertoires in COVID-19. Overall study: Italy, Spain and the United States were the sources of the convalescent and acute COVID-19 samples. Sources were T cells, B-cell-depleted T cells, or PBMCs; the material itself was cDNA or gDNA.

Trimming cost V 3 bases and J 2 bases; bases outside gene matches: 4. This CDR3 is built from 15 residues. The germline CDR1 and CDR2 sequences are SGHTA and FQGTGA. Libraries were prepared by immunoSEQ multiplex PCR; TCRdb keeps only in-frame clonotypes and omits some of them. The data show about 140,000 clones, roughly four fifths seen once. The sequence derives from an elderly woman with active or convalescent COVID-19. V usage is TRBV7-3 and J usage is TRBJ1-3; 7 nucleotides agree with TRBD1. The sample consisted of peripheral blood. This CDR3 reads CASSLEGAAGNTIYF. The CDR3, as DNA: TGTGCCAGCAGCTTGGAGGGGGCTGCTGGAAACACCATATATTTT.